This TCR beta chain was profiled in a study of blood T cell repertoires in COVID-19. About the study: Sources were T cells, B-cell-depleted T cells, or PBMCs; the material itself was cDNA or gDNA.

CDR1 is MNHEY, CDR2 SVGEGT, per germline. CDR3 length: 15 amino acids. Trimming removed 4 bases at V and 4 bases at J, with 16 bases between. Repertoires were generated with immunoSEQ multiplex PCR, while TCRdb's copy carries only in-frame clones and drops some. The sample shows roughly 230,000 clones, roughly 83% of them seen only once. V usage is TRBV6-2 or TRBV6-3 and J usage is TRBJ1-1, with D perhaps TRBD1 (6 bases). Source material: peripheral blood. This TCR came from a man aged 40-55 years with acute or convalescent COVID-19. As DNA, the CDR3 is TGTGCCAGCAGTTTTGGAGGGGGGGACGTCACTGAAGCTTTCTTT. Amino acids: CASSFGGGDVTEAFF.